The T cell receptor (beta chain) described here comes from a study of tumor-infiltrating lymphocytes in localized non-small cell lung cancer. About the research overall: Resected tumor was paired with non-adjacent uninvolved lung from the same patient.

Measured with immunoSEQ multiplex PCR; TCRdb has only the in-frame clones, and not every one. This table has about 23,000 clones, 73% appearing once. Trimming shortened V by 7 bases and J by 7 bases, and 19 bases separated the two germline ends. The CDR3 has 14 amino acids. Germline values: CDR1 SGHTA, CDR2 FQGNSA. The receptor was isolated from a human donor with non-small cell lung cancer. This chain joins TRBV7-2 and TRBJ1-2, with D possibly TRBD1 on 5 matching bases. The sequenced sample was lung tumor tissue. CDR3 sequence reads: CASTRTGRGTGYTF. CDR3 sequence (DNA): TGTGCCAGCACCAGAACCGGTAGGGGTACTGGCTACACCTTC.